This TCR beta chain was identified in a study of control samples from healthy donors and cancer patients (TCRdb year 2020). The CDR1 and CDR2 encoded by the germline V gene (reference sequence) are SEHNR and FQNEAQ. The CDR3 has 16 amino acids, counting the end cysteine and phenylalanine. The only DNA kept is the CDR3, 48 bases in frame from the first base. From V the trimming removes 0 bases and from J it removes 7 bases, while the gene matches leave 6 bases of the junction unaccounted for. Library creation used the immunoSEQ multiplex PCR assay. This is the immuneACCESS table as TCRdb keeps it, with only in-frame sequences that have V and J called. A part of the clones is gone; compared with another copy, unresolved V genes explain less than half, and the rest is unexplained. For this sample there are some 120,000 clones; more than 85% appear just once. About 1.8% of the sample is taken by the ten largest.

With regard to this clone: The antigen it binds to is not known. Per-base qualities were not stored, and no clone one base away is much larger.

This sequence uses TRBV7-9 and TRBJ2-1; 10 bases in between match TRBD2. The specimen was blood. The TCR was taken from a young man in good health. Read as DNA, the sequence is TGTGCCAGCAGCTTAGCTTCCTGGACTAGCGGTAATGAGCAGTTCTTC. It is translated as CASSLASWTSGNEQFF.